This TCR delta chain was profiled in a study of delta chain sequences of gamma delta T cells (dated by TCRdb to the late 2010s). Counted from cysteine to phenylalanine, this CDR3 has 17 amino acids. Just the 51-base CDR3 DNA is kept, in frame starting at base 1. Trimming costs V 4 bases and J 0 bases, and their ends lie 20 bases apart. The germline V gene encodes CDR1 GEAIGNYY and CDR2 EKD. This clone is characterized as medium-sized (0.01 to 0.1%). The antigen this receptor binds is unknown. Per-nucleotide qualities are absent, and no much larger clonotype sits a single base away. Receptor amplification or capture employed 5' RACE. These reads were obtained on an Illumina MiSeq. In TCRdb, clones were called once more from the public reads by CATT, and rows of identical DNA were later combined. In this sample the table shows around 2,500 delta-chain clones, around 30% of which occur a single time. The ten largest clones take up approximately 15% of the sample.

This TCR derives from a human donor in good health. The sequencing input was either unsorted cells or a sorted T cell fraction (not recorded which). The chain is encoded by TRDV2 joined to TRDJ1; the D gene is possibly TRDD3, with 6 bases matching. The CDR3 protein: CACEPLGVRSNTDKLIF. The sequenced DNA is TGTGCCTGTGAGCCATTGGGGGTTAGGTCAAACACCGATAAACTCATCTTT.